The next 17 T cell receptor beta chains were all read from a single sample in a study of T cell responses to AZD1222 COVID-19 vaccine. Using immunoSEQ multiplex PCR, the repertoire was profiled, and TCRdb retains in-frame clones only, with some absent. This table has approximately 170,000 clones, over 90% appearing once. The input for sequencing was peripheral blood, taken on day 0 of AZD1222 vaccination. The origin of the receptors is an adult in good health.

This sequence joins TRBV7-9 and TRBJ2-1; 9 bases fit TRBD1. This CDR3 spans 15 amino acids. Germline V gene lookup returns CDR1 SEHNR and CDR2 FQNEAQ (reference sequence). Germline trimming cut 3 bases from V and 5 bases from J; bases unmatched to any gene: 5. The CDR3 nucleotides read TGTGCCAGCAGCTTCTCGGGACAGGGCGACAATGAGCAGTTCTTC. This translates into CASSFSGQGDNEQFF.

V usage is TRBV3-1 (or the pseudogene TRBV3-2) and J usage is TRBJ2-7, with 9 positions matching TRBD2. V gave up 8 bases and J gave up 5 bases; unmatched junction bases: 13. The CDR3 loop spans 15 amino acids. CDR1 LGHDT and CDR2 YNNKEL come from the germline V gene (reference sequence). This CDR3 reads CASSPGTAGGNEQYF. The DNA for the CDR3 is TGTGCCAGCTCCCCCGGTACGGCGGGAGGGAACGAGCAGTACTTC.

J is TRBJ1-1 and V is TRBV6-5; TRBD1 matches at 9 bases. Trimming took 5 bases from V and 4 from J; bases not matched to a gene: 8. The CDR3 runs to 15 residues. In germline, CDR1 is MNHEY, CDR2 SVGAGI. The CDR3 loop is CASSRSTGGSTEAFF. CDR3 nucleotides: TGTGCCAGCAGTAGATCGACAGGGGGTAGCACTGAAGCTTTCTTT.

The chain has TRBV11-3 and TRBJ1-6, with TRBD1 identical over 9 bases. J lost 6 bases, V lost 4 bases, and 16 bases had no gene match. The CDR3 runs to 19 residues. Germline loops: CDR1 SGHNT, CDR2 YENEEA. CDR3 region: CASSSAGRTGELFNSPLHF. CDR3 nucleotide sequence: TGTGCCAGCAGCTCCGCGGGACGGACAGGGGAACTATTTAATTCACCCCTCCACTTT.

This chain joins TRBV4-1 and TRBJ1-2; a weak D match, TRBD1 (6 bases). This CDR3 contains 17 residues. Germline V gene data show CDR1 as MGHRA and CDR2 as YSYEKL. The ends were cut back, 0 bases at V and 0 bases at J, with 14 bases in the middle. CDR3 bases: TGCGCCAGCAGCCAAGAGGGGGGCCGGACTTCTAACTATGGCTACACCTTC. Translation: CASSQEGGRTSNYGYTF.

J is TRBJ1-2 and V is TRBV19; D remains unclear. Germline V gives CDR1 LNHDA, CDR2 SQIVND (reference sequence). The ends were cut back, 9 bases at V and 4 bases at J, with 9 bases in the middle. The CDR3 totals 11 residues. CDR3 DNA sequence: TGTGCCAGCACAGCATTCTATGGCTACACCTTC. It specifies CASTAFYGYTF.

In this sample, this clone turned up once. J is TRBJ2-7 and V is TRBV5-6, with 8 bases aligning to TRBD2. The J segment lost 0 bases and the V segment lost 5 bases, leaving 4 bases of the junction unmatched. The CDR3 totals 14 residues. Germline assignment: CDR1 SGHDT and CDR2 YYEEEE. CDR3 protein: CASSGTRSSYEQYF. The CDR3 coding sequence is TGTGCCAGCAGTGGGACTAGAAGCTCCTACGAGCAGTACTTC.

The chain uses TRBV7-2 and TRBJ1-3; weak D call: TRBD1 (6 bases). The germline V and J ends were trimmed by 5 bases and 0 bases, with 23 bases remaining between them. The CDR3 runs to 19 residues. CDR1 SGHTA and CDR2 FQGNSA come from the germline V gene. CDR3 residues: CASSHGLTRPGASGNTIYF. The DNA of the CDR3 is TGTGCCAGCAGCCACGGACTAACCAGGCCAGGGGCCTCTGGAAACACCATATATTTT.

This rearrangement joins TRBV19 to TRBJ1-4, with D tentatively TRBD1 (6 bases). The CDR3 has 17 amino acids. V gave up 3 bases and J gave up 3 bases, with 17 bases separating them. Germline CDR1 LNHDA, CDR2 SQIVND (reference sequence). CDR3 residues: CASSIGQPALSNEKLFF. The CDR3 bases are TGTGCCAGTAGTATTGGACAGCCCGCACTCTCTAATGAAAAACTGTTTTTT.

CDR3 nucleotide sequence: TGTGCCAGCAGTCGTACCCGTTTAAGCGGGAGTCGGGGGGAGCAGTACTTC. This codes for CASSRTRLSGSRGEQYF. This rearrangement joins TRBV5-6 to TRBJ2-7; 8 bases match TRBD2. Trimming at V came to 5 bases and at J to 7 bases, leaving 20 bases not matched to a gene. Germline V gene lookup returns CDR1 SGHDT and CDR2 YYEEEE. This CDR3 is built from 17 residues.

The chain's CDR3 is CASSLEDRGLNEQYF. The CDR3 DNA follows: TGTGCCAGTAGTTTGGAGGACAGGGGTTTGAACGAGCAGTACTTC. V gene TRBV19 combines with J gene TRBJ2-7, with 9 nucleotides matching TRBD1. The trim removed 5 bases at V and 5 bases at J, leaving 10 bases unmatched. The CDR3 runs 15 residues. Germline CDR1 LNHDA, CDR2 SQIVND (reference sequence).

This chain's CDR3 is CASSSRYVFAEAFF. The CDR3 DNA is TGTGCCAGCAGTTCGAGATACGTCTTCGCTGAAGCTTTCTTT. J is TRBJ1-1 and V is TRBV6-2 or TRBV6-3; the D is unclear. CDR1 and CDR2 from the germline V gene are MNHEY and SVGEGT. The germline V and J ends were trimmed by 4 bases and 6 bases, with 15 bases remaining between them. CDR3 length: 14 residues.

The chain has TRBV7-9 and TRBJ1-6; D is undetermined. Germline V gene sequence: CDR1 SEHNR, CDR2 FQNEAQ (reference sequence). This CDR3 spans 14 amino acids. V lost 5 bases to trimming and J lost 8 bases, with 13 bases between them. CDR3 region: CASSRHNQDSPLHF. The CDR3 nucleotides are TGTGCCAGCAGCCGTCACAACCAGGATTCACCCCTCCACTTT.

The rearrangement joins TRBV7-9 to TRBJ1-4, with D perhaps matching TRBD1 (5 bases). V lost 4 bases to trimming and J lost 8 bases, with 11 bases between them. This CDR3 spans 13 amino acids. Germline CDR1 SEHNR, CDR2 FQNEAQ (reference sequence). CDR3 residues: CASSWKWGEKLFF. As DNA, the CDR3 is TGTGCCAGCAGCTGGAAATGGGGGGAAAAACTGTTTTTT. Based on the CDR3 plus reference TRBV7-9 and TRBJ1-4, the full variable domain is DTGVSQNPRHKITKRGQNVTFRCDPISEHNRLYWYRQTLGQGPEFLTYFQNEAQLEKSRLLSDRFSAERPKGSFSTLEIQRTEQGDSAMYLCASSWKWGEKLFFGSGTQLSVL.

The sample holds a few counts of this clone. The chain recombines TRBV20-1 with TRBJ1-3; D call uncertain. Deletions cut 3 bases from V and 0 bases from J, with 15 bases between. The CDR3 is 16 residues long. Germline V lookup: CDR1 DFQATT, CDR2 SNEGSKA (reference sequence). The CDR3 loop reads CSASWGETSSGNTIYF. CDR3 nucleotides: TGCAGTGCTAGTTGGGGAGAGACCAGCTCTGGAAACACCATATATTTT.

V usage is TRBV19 and J usage is TRBJ1-1; 9 nucleotides line up with TRBD1. With V trimmed by 3 bases and J by 5 bases, 4 bases remained unmatched. Germline values: CDR1 LNHDA, CDR2 SQIVND (reference sequence). The CDR3 covers 14 residues. CDR3 loop: CASSMGTGFTEAFF. CDR3 bases: TGTGCCAGTAGTATGGGGACAGGGTTTACTGAAGCTTTCTTT.

The chain uses TRBV6-5 and TRBJ1-2; D is unresolved. Per germline, CDR1 MNHEY and CDR2 SVGAGI. This CDR3 has 13 residues. Trimming took 5 bases from V and 3 from J, leaving 10 bases between them. The CDR3 sequence is CASSSRNYYGYTF. DNA for the CDR3: TGTGCCAGCAGTAGTCGCAATTACTATGGCTACACCTTC.